A single sample gave rise to the 9 T cell receptor beta chains below, sequenced in a study of blood T cell repertoires in COVID-19. Libraries were prepared by immunoSEQ multiplex PCR; TCRdb keeps only in-frame clonotypes and omits some of them. The table includes some 170,000 clones, over 80% detected once. The sequenced sample consisted of peripheral blood. The receptors originated from a woman between 65 and 79 years old with acute or convalescent COVID-19.

Note on this clone: Compared with germline, one end of the junction differs, possibly owing to a read error. The CDR3 DNA is TGCAGTGCTCCGAAGACCGGGGAGCTATTTTTT. Its protein is CSAPKTGELFF. The gene calls are TRBV20-1 and TRBJ2-2, with TRBD2 as a possible D gene (5 bases). CDR3 length: 11 amino acids. Germline assignment: CDR1 DFQATT and CDR2 SNEGSKA (reference sequence).

CDR3 residues: CASSGGTSGRTRIPYEQYF. The CDR3 DNA follows: TGTGCCAGCAGCGGAGGGACTAGCGGGAGGACAAGGATCCCCTACGAGCAGTACTTC. This sequence joins TRBV7-9 and TRBJ2-7; 15 bases match TRBD2. With 5 bases clipped from V and 2 bases from J, the junction kept 13 bases outside the gene matches. CDR3 size: 19 residues. Germline CDR1 is SEHNR and CDR2 is FQNEAQ (reference sequence).

The chain recombines TRBV7-2 with TRBJ1-2; 7 bases agree with TRBD1. The CDR3 runs 14 residues. Trimming at V came to 3 bases and at J to 4 bases, leaving 5 bases not matched to a gene. Germline CDR1 reads SGHTA; CDR2 reads FQGNSA. CDR3 residues: CASSFQTGRYGYTF. As DNA, the CDR3 is TGTGCCAGCAGCTTCCAGACAGGGCGCTATGGCTACACCTTC.

V gene TRBV2 combines with J gene TRBJ1-2, with 7 bases fitting TRBD1. There are 11 residues in the CDR3. Germline V gives CDR1 SNHLY, CDR2 FYNNEI. The ends lost 2 bases at V and 12 bases at J; junction bases unmatched: 3. The CDR3 DNA is TGTGCCAGCAGTGAATCACAGGGGAACACCTTC. Translating it yields CASSESQGNTF.

The chain recombines TRBV24-1 with TRBJ2-7; 7 positions agree with TRBD1. Germline V gene data show CDR1 as KGHDR and CDR2 as SFDVKD. This CDR3 comprises 15 residues. V dropped 2 bases and J dropped 4; count of bases not matched to a gene: 7. The CDR3 region has the DNA TGTGCCACCAGTGATTCTGGCAGGGGGTCTTACGAGCAGTACTTC. This encodes CATSDSGRGSYEQYF.

Comment on this clone: The sample holds other DNA sequences that translate to the same CDR3. V gene TRBV28 combines with J gene TRBJ2-6, with D unresolved. Trimming shortened V by 3 bases and J by 0 bases, and 3 bases separated the two germline ends. There are 14 residues in the CDR3. Germline V gene lookup returns CDR1 MDHEN and CDR2 SYDVKM. The DNA of the CDR3 is TGTGCCAGCAGTTTTTACTCTGGGGCCAACGTCCTGACTTTC. Translating it yields CASSFYSGANVLTF.

The table lists this clone with a few counts. This chain uses TRBV11-3 with TRBJ2-2; TRBD2 matches 7 bases. The CDR3 loop spans 15 amino acids. V lost 6 bases to trimming and J lost 7 bases; unmatched junction nucleotides: 11. Germline lookup yields CDR1 SGHNT and CDR2 YENEEA. The CDR3, as DNA: TGTGCCAGCAGATTCACCGGGGGGACCGGCGGGGAGCTGTTTTTT. Translated: CASRFTGGTGGELFF.

The chain carries TRBV6-6 and TRBJ1-1, with D hard to call. The CDR3 loop spans 13 amino acids. Germline V gene data show CDR1 as MNHNY and CDR2 as SVGAGI (reference sequence). Trimming cost V 4 bases and J 4 bases, with 10 bases left between them. The CDR3 DNA reads TGTGCCAGCAGTTTAGTGCGGGGCACTGAAGCTTTCTTT. This gives the protein CASSLVRGTEAFF.

The chain is built from TRBV6-5 and TRBJ1-2; D might be TRBD1 (6 bases). Trimming took off 7 bases at V and 3 bases at J, with 15 bases between the two ends. Germline CDR1 reads MNHEY; CDR2 reads SVGAGI. The CDR3 is 14 amino acids. For the CDR3, the DNA is TGTGCCAGCACCACGGGGGGCCCACACTATGGCTACACCTTC. Its translation: CASTTGGPHYGYTF.